These T cell receptor beta chains were read from a single sample in a study of identical twins. TCRdb used MiXCR to reprocess the 5' RACE reads, holding one entry per CDR3 protein. The sample includes 1.5 million to 2 million distinct CDR3 sequences, about 32% of them seen just once. Sequenced material: cord blood. All receptors come from a newborn girl in good health. Both conserved end residues are part of each CDR3. Fields, in order: J gene, V gene, clone size, D gene, CDR3 DNA, CDR3 protein. The D gene is left open where the match is weak. Some rows have no size entry. The others give once, few or many, or a class for an expanded clone.

j_call: TRBJ2-5; v_call: TRBV7-9; clone_size: -; d_call: -; cdr3_nt: TGTGCCAGCAGCTTTCACGGACAAGAGACCCAGTACTTC; cdr3_aa: CASSFHGQETQYF
j_call: TRBJ2-1; v_call: TRBV27; clone_size: -; d_call: TRBD1; cdr3_nt: TGTGCCAGCAGAGTCGGACAGGGGGGGAATGAGCAGTTCTTC; cdr3_aa: CASRVGQGGNEQFF
j_call: TRBJ1-5; v_call: TRBV20-1; clone_size: once; d_call: TRBD1; cdr3_nt: TGCAGTGCTAGTTGGGGACAGGGTCAGCCCCAGCATTTT; cdr3_aa: CSASWGQGQPQHF
j_call: TRBJ2-1; v_call: TRBV12-3/TRBV12-4; clone_size: -; d_call: -; cdr3_nt: TGTGCCAGCGGTTGGCGGAGTGAGCAGTTCTTC; cdr3_aa: CASGWRSEQFF
j_call: TRBJ1-2; v_call: TRBV6-2/TRBV6-3; clone_size: few; d_call: -; cdr3_nt: TGTGCCAGCAGTTCCCTCTCCGACAGTGGACCCTATGGCTACACCTTC; cdr3_aa: CASSSLSDSGPYGYTF
j_call: TRBJ2-7; v_call: TRBV27; clone_size: -; d_call: TRBD2; cdr3_nt: TGTGCCAGCAGTTTAAACTCAGCGGCTAGCGGAACTTACGAGCAGTACTTC; cdr3_aa: CASSLNSAASGTYEQYF
j_call: TRBJ2-3; v_call: TRBV10-3; clone_size: -; d_call: TRBD2; cdr3_nt: TGTGCCATAAGTGGCATTAGCGGGAGGGATACGCAGTATTTT; cdr3_aa: CAISGISGRDTQYF
j_call: TRBJ2-3; v_call: TRBV20-1; clone_size: -; d_call: TRBD2; cdr3_nt: TGCAGTGCTAGAAGCGGTGGGTCTAGCGGGGTCACAGATACGCAGTATTTT; cdr3_aa: CSARSGGSSGVTDTQYF
j_call: TRBJ2-7; v_call: TRBV25-1; clone_size: few; d_call: -; cdr3_nt: TGTGCCAGCAGTGAATTTAGGGGTGGGGAGCGCGAGCAGTACTTC; cdr3_aa: CASSEFRGGEREQYF
j_call: TRBJ2-3; v_call: TRBV18; clone_size: -; d_call: TRBD1; cdr3_nt: TGTGCCAGCTCACCGCTTCACAAGGACAGGGGCACAGATACGCAGTATTTT; cdr3_aa: CASSPLHKDRGTDTQYF
j_call: TRBJ2-3; v_call: TRBV20-1; clone_size: -; d_call: TRBD1; cdr3_nt: TGCAGTGCGCCCGAACGGACAGGGCGTACCCTGGATACGCAGTATTTT; cdr3_aa: CSAPERTGRTLDTQYF
j_call: TRBJ2-1; v_call: TRBV5-1; clone_size: -; d_call: -; cdr3_nt: TGCGCCAGCAGCTTGGGTGGACAGGGAGGGAGCAATGAGCAGTTCTTC; cdr3_aa: CASSLGGQGGSNEQFF
j_call: TRBJ2-5; v_call: TRBV3-1; clone_size: -; d_call: -; cdr3_nt: TGTGCCAGCAGCCAAGACAGGACCCAGTACTTC; cdr3_aa: CASSQDRTQYF
j_call: TRBJ2-7; v_call: TRBV28; clone_size: -; d_call: TRBD2; cdr3_nt: TGTGCCAGCAGTTTAGCCGGGACTACGACCCACGAGCAGTACTTC; cdr3_aa: CASSLAGTTTHEQYF
j_call: TRBJ2-3; v_call: TRBV28; clone_size: -; d_call: TRBD2; cdr3_nt: TGTGCCAGCAGGAGCGGGAGTGAGGGAACAGATACGCAGTATTTT; cdr3_aa: CASRSGSEGTDTQYF
j_call: TRBJ2-5; v_call: TRBV20-1; clone_size: few; d_call: TRBD2; cdr3_nt: TGCAGTGCTAGACAATCCACTAGCGGGAGAGGGGAGACCCAGTACTTC; cdr3_aa: CSARQSTSGRGETQYF
j_call: TRBJ1-1; v_call: TRBV7-9; clone_size: -; d_call: -; cdr3_nt: TGTGCCAGCAGCTTAGAATCAGGGGCGCTTGGCGCTGAAGCTTTCTTT; cdr3_aa: CASSLESGALGAEAFF
j_call: TRBJ2-1; v_call: TRBV14; clone_size: -; d_call: -; cdr3_nt: TGTGCCAGCAGCCAAGTGAACAGCGATGAGCAGTTCTTC; cdr3_aa: CASSQVNSDEQFF
j_call: TRBJ2-3; v_call: TRBV28; clone_size: many; d_call: TRBD2; cdr3_nt: TGTGCCAGCAGATCGGGACTAGCGGGGACAGATACGCAGTATTTT; cdr3_aa: CASRSGLAGTDTQYF
j_call: TRBJ2-7; v_call: TRBV9; clone_size: few; d_call: TRBD1; cdr3_nt: TGTGCCAGCAGCTTCGGACAGGGGAGGTGGTACGAGCAGTACTTC; cdr3_aa: CASSFGQGRWYEQYF
j_call: TRBJ1-2; v_call: TRBV9; clone_size: few; d_call: -; cdr3_nt: TGTGCCAGCAGCGCCAGGGTGGGTGGCTACACCTTC; cdr3_aa: CASSARVGGYTF
j_call: TRBJ1-6; v_call: TRBV6-6; clone_size: few; d_call: -; cdr3_nt: TGTGCCAGCAGTTACTCTCGAGACAGTAATTCACCCCTCCACTTT; cdr3_aa: CASSYSRDSNSPLHF
j_call: TRBJ2-2; v_call: TRBV5-6; clone_size: few; d_call: -; cdr3_nt: TGTGCCAGCAGCTTGGGATCAGGTCGGACCGGGGAGCTGTTTTTT; cdr3_aa: CASSLGSGRTGELFF
j_call: TRBJ1-2; v_call: TRBV2; clone_size: few; d_call: -; cdr3_nt: TGTGCCAGCAGAAGGGTTGGCTACACCTTC; cdr3_aa: CASRRVGYTF
j_call: TRBJ2-7; v_call: TRBV3-1; clone_size: -; d_call: -; cdr3_nt: TGTGCCAGCAGCCAAGGGGACTTACTCGAGCAGTACTTC; cdr3_aa: CASSQGDLLEQYF
j_call: TRBJ2-3; v_call: TRBV4-2; clone_size: many; d_call: TRBD2; cdr3_nt: TGTGCCAGCAGCCAAGATGTGGGGGGGTTCACAGATACGCAGTATTTT; cdr3_aa: CASSQDVGGFTDTQYF
j_call: TRBJ2-7; v_call: TRBV20-1; clone_size: -; d_call: -; cdr3_nt: TGCAGTGCCCCGCTTCGGGGGTACGAGCAGTACTTC; cdr3_aa: CSAPLRGYEQYF
j_call: TRBJ2-1; v_call: TRBV12-3/TRBV12-4; clone_size: few; d_call: TRBD2; cdr3_nt: TGTGCCAGCAGCGAAACTAGCGGGGCTCCAGGGGAGCAGTTCTTC; cdr3_aa: CASSETSGAPGEQFF
j_call: TRBJ1-2; v_call: TRBV27; clone_size: few; d_call: -; cdr3_nt: TGTGCCAGCCGGGGACACCGTAACTATGGCTACACCTTC; cdr3_aa: CASRGHRNYGYTF
j_call: TRBJ1-5; v_call: TRBV28; clone_size: few; d_call: -; cdr3_nt: TGTGCCAGCGGCCCGGACAGTATGAATCAGCCCCAGCATTTT; cdr3_aa: CASGPDSMNQPQHF
j_call: TRBJ2-7; v_call: TRBV5-1; clone_size: many; d_call: TRBD2; cdr3_nt: TGTGCCAGCAGCTTAGGTGGGACTAGCGGCTACGAGCAGTACTTC; cdr3_aa: CASSLGGTSGYEQYF
j_call: TRBJ1-2; v_call: TRBV28; clone_size: -; d_call: -; cdr3_nt: TGTGCCAGCAGGATTGAGGGGGTCTATGGCTACACCTTC; cdr3_aa: CASRIEGVYGYTF